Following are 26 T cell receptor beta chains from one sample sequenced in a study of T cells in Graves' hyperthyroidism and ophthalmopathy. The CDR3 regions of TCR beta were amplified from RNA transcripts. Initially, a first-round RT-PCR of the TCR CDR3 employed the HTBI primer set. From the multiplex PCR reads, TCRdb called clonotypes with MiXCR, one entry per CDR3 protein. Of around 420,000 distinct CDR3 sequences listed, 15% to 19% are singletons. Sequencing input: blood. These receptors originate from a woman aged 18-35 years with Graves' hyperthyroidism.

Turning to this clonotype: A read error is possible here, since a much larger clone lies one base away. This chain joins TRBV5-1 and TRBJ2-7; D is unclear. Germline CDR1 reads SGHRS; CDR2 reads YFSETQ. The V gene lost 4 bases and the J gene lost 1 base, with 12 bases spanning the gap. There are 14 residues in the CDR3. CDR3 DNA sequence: TGCGCCAGCAGCCCCGACGCGAGATCCTACGAGCAGTACTTC. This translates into CASSPDARSYEQYF.

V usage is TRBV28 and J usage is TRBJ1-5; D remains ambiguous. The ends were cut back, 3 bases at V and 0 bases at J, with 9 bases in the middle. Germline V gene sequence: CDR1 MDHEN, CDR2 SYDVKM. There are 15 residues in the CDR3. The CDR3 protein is CASSFVPGSNQPQHF. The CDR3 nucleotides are TGTGCCAGCAGTTTTGTTCCGGGTAGCAATCAGCCCCAGCATTTT. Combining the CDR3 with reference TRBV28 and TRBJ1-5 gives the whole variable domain DVKVTQSSRYLVKRTGEKVFLECVQDMDHENMFWYRQDPGLGLRLIYFSYDVKMKEKGDIPEGYSVSREKKERFSLILESASTNQTSMYLCASSFVPGSNQPQHFGDGTRLSIL.

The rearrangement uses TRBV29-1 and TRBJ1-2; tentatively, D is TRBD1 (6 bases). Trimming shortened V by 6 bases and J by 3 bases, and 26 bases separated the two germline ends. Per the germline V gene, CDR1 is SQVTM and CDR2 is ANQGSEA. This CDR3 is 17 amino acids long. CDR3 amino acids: CSVSGGGEGGRHYGYTF. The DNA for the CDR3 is TGCAGCGTGTCCGGGGGGGGGGAAGGGGGTCGTCACTATGGCTACACCTTC.

The CDR3 sequence: CASSLMGGHADTQYF. CDR3 DNA: TGTGCCAGCAGCTTAATGGGGGGGCACGCAGATACGCAGTATTTT. The chain recombines TRBV7-3 with TRBJ2-3; a weak D match, TRBD2 (7 bases). This CDR3 is built from 15 residues. The germline gives CDR1 SGHTA, CDR2 FQGTGA. V was trimmed by 1 base and J by 4 bases, leaving 12 bases between them. The entire variable domain, with the rest obtained from reference TRBV7-3 and TRBJ2-3, is as follows: GAGVSQTPSNKVTEKGKYVELRCDPISGHTALYWYRQSLGQGPEFLIYFQGTGAADDSGLPNDRFFAVRPEGSVSTLKIQRTERGDSAVYLCASSLMGGHADTQYFGPGTRLTVL.

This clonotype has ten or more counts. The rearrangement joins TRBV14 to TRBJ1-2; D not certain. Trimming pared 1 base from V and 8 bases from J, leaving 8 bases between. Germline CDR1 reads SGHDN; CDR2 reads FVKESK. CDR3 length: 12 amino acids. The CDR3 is CASSQVTGGYTF. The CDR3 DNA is TGTGCCAGCAGCCAAGTAACCGGCGGCTACACCTTC.

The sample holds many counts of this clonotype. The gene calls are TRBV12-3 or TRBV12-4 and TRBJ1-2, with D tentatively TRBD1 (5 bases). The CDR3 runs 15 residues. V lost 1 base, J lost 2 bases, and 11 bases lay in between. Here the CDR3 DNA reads TGTGCCAGCAGTTTAGAGGCAGGGCCAAACTATGGCTACACCTTC. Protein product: CASSLEAGPNYGYTF.

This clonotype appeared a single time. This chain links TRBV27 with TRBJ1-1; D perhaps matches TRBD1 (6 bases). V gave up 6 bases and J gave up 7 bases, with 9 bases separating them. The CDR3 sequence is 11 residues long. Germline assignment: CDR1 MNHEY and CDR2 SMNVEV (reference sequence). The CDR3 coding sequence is TGTGCCAGCAGCAGAGGGGGTGAAGCTTTCTTT. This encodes CASSRGGEAFF.

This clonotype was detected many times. CDR3 in DNA: TGTGCCAGCAGTGGTTGGGTGGTCCGCGAGACCCAGTACTTC. This translates into CASSGWVVRETQYF. The chain uses TRBV6-1 and TRBJ2-5, with no clear D. This CDR3 comprises 14 residues. Looked up from germline, CDR1 is MNHNS and CDR2 is SASEGT. Trimming stripped 4 bases from V and 5 bases from J, with 14 bases between.

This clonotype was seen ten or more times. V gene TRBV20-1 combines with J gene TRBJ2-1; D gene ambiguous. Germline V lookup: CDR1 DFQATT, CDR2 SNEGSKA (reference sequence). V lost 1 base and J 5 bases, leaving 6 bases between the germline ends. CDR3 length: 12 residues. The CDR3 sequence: CSARVADNEQFF. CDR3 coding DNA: TGCAGTGCTAGAGTTGCGGACAATGAGCAGTTCTTC.

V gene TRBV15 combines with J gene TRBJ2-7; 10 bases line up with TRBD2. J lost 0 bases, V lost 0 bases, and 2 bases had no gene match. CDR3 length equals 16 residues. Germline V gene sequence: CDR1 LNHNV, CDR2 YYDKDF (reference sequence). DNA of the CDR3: TGTGCCACCAGCAGAGAGCTAGCGGGGGCCTCCTACGAGCAGTACTTC. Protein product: CATSRELAGASYEQYF.

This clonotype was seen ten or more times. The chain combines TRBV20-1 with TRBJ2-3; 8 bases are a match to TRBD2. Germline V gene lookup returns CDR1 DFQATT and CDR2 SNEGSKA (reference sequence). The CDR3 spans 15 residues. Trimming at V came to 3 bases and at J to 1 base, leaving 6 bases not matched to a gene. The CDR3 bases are TGCAGTGCTAGTCGGTCGACTAGCGGCACAGATACGCAGTATTTT. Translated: CSASRSTSGTDTQYF.

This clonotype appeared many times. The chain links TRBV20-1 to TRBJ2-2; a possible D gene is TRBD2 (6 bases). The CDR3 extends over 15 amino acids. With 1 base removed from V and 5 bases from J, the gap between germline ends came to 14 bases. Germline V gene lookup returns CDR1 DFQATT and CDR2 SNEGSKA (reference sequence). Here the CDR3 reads CSARGSLRGTGELFF. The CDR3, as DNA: TGCAGTGCTAGAGGTAGCCTTCGGGGGACCGGGGAGCTGTTTTTT.

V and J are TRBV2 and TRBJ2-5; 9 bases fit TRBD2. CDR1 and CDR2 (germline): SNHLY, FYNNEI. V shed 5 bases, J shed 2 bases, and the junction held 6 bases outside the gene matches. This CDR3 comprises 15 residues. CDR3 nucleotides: TGTGCCAGCAGTATTAGCGGGAGCGGACAAGAGACCCAGTACTTC. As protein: CASSISGSGQETQYF.

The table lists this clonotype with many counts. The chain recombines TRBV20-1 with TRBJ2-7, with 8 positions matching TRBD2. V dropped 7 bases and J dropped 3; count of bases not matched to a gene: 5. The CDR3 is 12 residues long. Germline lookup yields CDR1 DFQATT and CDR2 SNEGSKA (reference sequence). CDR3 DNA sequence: TGCAGTGTTCCGGGACTAGTCTACGAGCAGTACTTC. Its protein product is CSVPGLVYEQYF.

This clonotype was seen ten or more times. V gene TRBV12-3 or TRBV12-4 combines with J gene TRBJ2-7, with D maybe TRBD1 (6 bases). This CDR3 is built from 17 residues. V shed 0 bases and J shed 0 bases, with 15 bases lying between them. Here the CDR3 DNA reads TGTGCCAGCAGTTTAGCGCGTCTGAGGGACACCTCCTACGAGCAGTACTTC. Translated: CASSLARLRDTSYEQYF.

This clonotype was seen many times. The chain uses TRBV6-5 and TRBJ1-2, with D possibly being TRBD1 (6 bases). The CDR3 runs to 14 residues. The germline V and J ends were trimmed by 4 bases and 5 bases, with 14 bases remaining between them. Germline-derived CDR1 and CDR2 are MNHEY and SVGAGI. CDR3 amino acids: CASSSRGGWYGYTF. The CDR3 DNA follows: TGTGCCAGCAGTTCCCGTGGGGGCTGGTATGGCTACACCTTC.

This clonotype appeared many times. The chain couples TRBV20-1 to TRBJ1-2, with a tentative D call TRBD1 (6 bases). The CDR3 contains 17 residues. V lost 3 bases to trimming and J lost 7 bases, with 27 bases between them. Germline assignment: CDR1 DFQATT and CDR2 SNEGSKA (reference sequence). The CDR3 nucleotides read TGCAGTGCTAGGGTTATTGGGGACATTAACAACTTCGGTGGCTACACCTTC. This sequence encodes CSARVIGDINNFGGYTF.

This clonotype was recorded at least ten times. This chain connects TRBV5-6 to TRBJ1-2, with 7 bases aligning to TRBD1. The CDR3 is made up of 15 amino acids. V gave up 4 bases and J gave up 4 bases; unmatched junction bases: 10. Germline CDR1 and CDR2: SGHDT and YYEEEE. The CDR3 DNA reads TGTGCCAGCAGCACCCGGACAGGTGTTTTCTATGGCTACACCTTC. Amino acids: CASSTRTGVFYGYTF.

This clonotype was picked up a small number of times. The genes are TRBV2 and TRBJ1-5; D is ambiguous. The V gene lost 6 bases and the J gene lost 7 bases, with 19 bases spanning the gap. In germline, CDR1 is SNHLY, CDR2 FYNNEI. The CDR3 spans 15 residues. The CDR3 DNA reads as TGTGCCAGCAGCGCCGTGGAACCGGGGAGGCAGCCCCAGCATTTT. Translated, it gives CASSAVEPGRQPQHF.

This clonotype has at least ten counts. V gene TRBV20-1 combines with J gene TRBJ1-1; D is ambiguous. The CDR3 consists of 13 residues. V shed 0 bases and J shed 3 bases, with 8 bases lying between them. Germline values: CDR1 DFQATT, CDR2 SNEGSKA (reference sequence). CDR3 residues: CSARDYRHTEAFF. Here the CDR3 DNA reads TGCAGTGCTAGAGACTACAGACACACTGAAGCTTTCTTT.

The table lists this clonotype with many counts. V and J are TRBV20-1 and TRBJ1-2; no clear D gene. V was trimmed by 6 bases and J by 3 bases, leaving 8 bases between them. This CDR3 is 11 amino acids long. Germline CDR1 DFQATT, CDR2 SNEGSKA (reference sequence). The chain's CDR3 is CSAVGYYGYTF. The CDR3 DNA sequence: TGCAGTGCGGTCGGTTACTATGGCTACACCTTC.

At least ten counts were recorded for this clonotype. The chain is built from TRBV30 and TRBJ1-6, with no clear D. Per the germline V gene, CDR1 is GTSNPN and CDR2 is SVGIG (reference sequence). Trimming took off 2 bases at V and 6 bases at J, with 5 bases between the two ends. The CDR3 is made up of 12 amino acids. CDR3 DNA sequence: TGTGCCTGGAGTCGCCGTAATTCACCCCTCCACTTT. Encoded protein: CAWSRRNSPLHF.

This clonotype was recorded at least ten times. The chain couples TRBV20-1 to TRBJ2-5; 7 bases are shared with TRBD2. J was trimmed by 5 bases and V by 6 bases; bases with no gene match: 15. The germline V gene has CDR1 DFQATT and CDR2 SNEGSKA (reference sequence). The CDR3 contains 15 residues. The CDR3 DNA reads TGCAGTGCGAGACTAGCTAGCGATCCTTGGGAGACCCAGTACTTC. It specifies CSARLASDPWETQYF.

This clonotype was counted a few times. In nucleotides, the CDR3 is TGCGCCAGCAGCCAAGATTCCCGTAGCGGGAAGTACGAGCAGTACTTC. It encodes CASSQDSRSGKYEQYF. The chain is built from TRBV4-1 and TRBJ2-7, with 8 bases identical to TRBD2. Germline V gene sequence: CDR1 MGHRA, CDR2 YSYEKL. The CDR3 is 16 residues long. J lost 4 bases, V lost 0 bases, and 8 bases had no gene match.

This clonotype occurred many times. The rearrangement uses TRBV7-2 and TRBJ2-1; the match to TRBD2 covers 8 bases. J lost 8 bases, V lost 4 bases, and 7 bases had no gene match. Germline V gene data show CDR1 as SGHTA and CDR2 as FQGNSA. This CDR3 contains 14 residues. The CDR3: CASSSRLASYEQFF. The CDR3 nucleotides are TGTGCCAGCAGCTCACGACTAGCGTCTTATGAGCAGTTCTTC.

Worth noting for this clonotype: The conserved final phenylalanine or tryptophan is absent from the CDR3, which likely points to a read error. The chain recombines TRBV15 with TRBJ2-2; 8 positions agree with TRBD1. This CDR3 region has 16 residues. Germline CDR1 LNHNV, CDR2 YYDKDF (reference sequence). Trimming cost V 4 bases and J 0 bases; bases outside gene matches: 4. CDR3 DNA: TGTGCCACCAGCACGCCGGGACAGGCGAACACCGGGGAGCTGTTTCTT. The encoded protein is CATSTPGQANTGELFL.